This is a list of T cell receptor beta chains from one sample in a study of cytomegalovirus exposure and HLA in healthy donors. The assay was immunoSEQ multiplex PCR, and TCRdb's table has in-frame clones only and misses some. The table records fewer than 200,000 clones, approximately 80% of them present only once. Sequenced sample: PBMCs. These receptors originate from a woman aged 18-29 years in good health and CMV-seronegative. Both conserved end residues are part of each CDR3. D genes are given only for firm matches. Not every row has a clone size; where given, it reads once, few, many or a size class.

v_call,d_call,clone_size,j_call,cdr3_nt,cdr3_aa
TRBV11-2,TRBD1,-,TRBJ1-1,TGTGCCAGCAGCCGTTACACAGGGGTGAACACTGAAGCTTTCTTT,CASSRYTGVNTEAFF
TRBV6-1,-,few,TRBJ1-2,TGTGCCAGCAGTGAAGTTACCCCGAGGAAAATCTATGGCTACACCTTC,CASSEVTPRKIYGYTF
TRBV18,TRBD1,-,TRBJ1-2,TGTGCCAGCTCACCACCCGGGACAGGGTGTGGCTACACCTTC,CASSPPGTGCGYTF
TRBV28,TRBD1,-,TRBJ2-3,TGTGCCAGCAAACAGGACAGGATGCACACAGATACGCAGTATTTT,CASKQDRMHTDTQYF
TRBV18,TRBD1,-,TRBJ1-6,TGTGCCAGCTCACCCGGACAGGTGCATTATAATTCACCCCTCCACTTT,CASSPGQVHYNSPLHF
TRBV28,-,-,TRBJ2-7,TGTGCCAGCAGTTCCACAGGGCCCCTTGGGGAGCAGTACTTC,CASSSTGPLGEQYF
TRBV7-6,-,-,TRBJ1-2,TGTGCCAGCAGCTTTACTCCCCAAGCATATGGCTACACCTTC,CASSFTPQAYGYTF
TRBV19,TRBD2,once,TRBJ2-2,TGTGCCAGTAGTTCCGCGGGGGGCACCGGGGAGCTGTTTTTT,CASSSAGGTGELFF
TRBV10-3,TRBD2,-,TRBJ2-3,TGTGCCATCAGTGAAAGGACTAGCGGGAGAAAAGATACGCAGTATTTT,CAISERTSGRKDTQYF
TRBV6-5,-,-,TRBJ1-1,TGTGCCAGCAGTAACACAGAGAACACTGAAGCTTTCTTT,CASSNTENTEAFF
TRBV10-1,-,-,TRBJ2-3,TGCGCCAGCAGTGAGTCCTCGGCTAGCGCCCATACGCAGTATTTT,CASSESSASAHTQYF
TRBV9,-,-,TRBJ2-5,TGTGCCAGCAGCGTAGGAGTTTCCTCTTTTCAAATAGAGACCCAGTACTTC,CASSVGVSSFQIETQYF
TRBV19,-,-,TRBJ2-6,TGTGCCAGTAGTTCGAGCTCTGGGGCCAACGTCCTGACTTTC,CASSSSSGANVLTF
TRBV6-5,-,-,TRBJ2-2,TGTGCCAGCAGTTACAGGACTATACCACCCGGGGAGCTGTTTTTT,CASSYRTIPPGELFF
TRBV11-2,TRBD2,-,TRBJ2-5,TGTGCCAGCAGCTTGGTCCGGGCGGGAGGGTATGAGACCCAGTACTTC,CASSLVRAGGYETQYF
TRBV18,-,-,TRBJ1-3,TGTGCCAGCTCACCAGGCCAGGGCATCTCTGGAAACACCATATATTTT,CASSPGQGISGNTIYF
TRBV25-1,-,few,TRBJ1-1,TGTGCCAGCAGTGTGGGGCCCACTGAAGCTTTCTTT,CASSVGPTEAFF
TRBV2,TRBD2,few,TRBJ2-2,TGTGCCAGCCGGGGGGGGGCCGGGGAGCTGTTTTTT,CASRGGAGELFF
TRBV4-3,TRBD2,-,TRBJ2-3,TGCGCCAGCAGCCTAACTAGCGGGAGCACAGATACGCAGTATTTT,CASSLTSGSTDTQYF
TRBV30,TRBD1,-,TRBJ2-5,TGTGCCTCGACAGGGGGCGAGACCCAGTACTTC,CASTGGETQYF
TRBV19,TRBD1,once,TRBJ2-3,TGTGCCAGTAGCCGACAGGGGATAGATACGCAGTATTTT,CASSRQGIDTQYF
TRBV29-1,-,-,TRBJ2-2,TGCAGCGTTGAGGGTTCGGGGACCGGGGAGCTGTTTTTT,CSVEGSGTGELFF
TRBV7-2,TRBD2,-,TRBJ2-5,TGTGCCAGCAGCCTCTACCCTAGCGGGATCGTGGAAGAGACCCAGTACTTC,CASSLYPSGIVEETQYF
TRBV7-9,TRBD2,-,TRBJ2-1,TGTGTAGCGTCCGGACTAGCGGACTACAATGAGCAGTTCTTC,CVASGLADYNEQFF
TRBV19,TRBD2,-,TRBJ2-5,TGTGCCAGTAGTGACCGGACTAGCGGGAGGGTACCCCAAGAGACCCAGTACTTC,CASSDRTSGRVPQETQYF
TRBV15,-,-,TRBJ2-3,TGTGCCACCAGCAGAGGAGGGGAGGCAGATACGCAGTATTTT,CATSRGGEADTQYF
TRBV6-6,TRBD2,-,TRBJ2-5,TGTGCCAGCAGTTACGAAGCTAGCGGTTTCCAAGAGACCCAGTACTTC,CASSYEASGFQETQYF
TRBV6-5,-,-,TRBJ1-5,TGTGCCAGCAGTTACGGTTACCCGGGACTAAATCAGCCCCAGCATTTT,CASSYGYPGLNQPQHF
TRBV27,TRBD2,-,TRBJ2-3,TGTGCCAGCCCCCCTAGCGGCCACACAGATACGCAGTATTTT,CASPPSGHTDTQYF
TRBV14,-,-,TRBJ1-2,TGTGCCAGCAGCCAAGTGCCAGGGGATGGCTACACCTTC,CASSQVPGDGYTF
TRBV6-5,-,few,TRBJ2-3,TGTGCCAGCAGCCACGGGAGCACAGATACGCAGTATTTT,CASSHGSTDTQYF
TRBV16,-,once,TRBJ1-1,TGTGCCAGCAGCCGCCGGGGGGGGAACACTGAAGCTTTCTTT,CASSRRGGNTEAFF
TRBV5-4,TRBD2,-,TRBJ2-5,TGTGCCAGCAGCCCACCGACTAGCGGAGTCCAAGAGACCCAGTACTTC,CASSPPTSGVQETQYF
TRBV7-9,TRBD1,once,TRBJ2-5,TGTGCCAGCAGCAAAGTACCGGGACAGGGACCAGAGACCCAGTACTTC,CASSKVPGQGPETQYF
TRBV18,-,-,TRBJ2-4,TGTGCCAGCACGACAGTGGCCAAAAACATTCAGTACTTC,CASTTVAKNIQYF
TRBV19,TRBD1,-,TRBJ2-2,TGTGCCAGTAGTTCCTCCTCAAGGGGGCTCACCGGGGAGCTGTTTTTT,CASSSSSRGLTGELFF
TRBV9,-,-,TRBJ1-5,TGTGCCAGCAGCCAAAGGGGCTCCCACCCCACCGCGTTTAGCAATCAGCCCCAGCATTTT,CASSQRGSHPTAFSNQPQHF
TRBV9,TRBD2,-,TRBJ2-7,TGTGCCAGCAGCACGACTGGGACTAGCGGTTACGAGCAGTACTTC,CASSTTGTSGYEQYF
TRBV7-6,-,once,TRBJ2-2,TGTGCCAGCAGCTTACTAAGCAGGGGCAGTGGGGAGCTGTTTTTT,CASSLLSRGSGELFF
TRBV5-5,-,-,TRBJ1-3,TGTGCCAGCAGCTTTTTTTCAGGATCGGGAGGAAACACCATATATTTT,CASSFFSGSGGNTIYF
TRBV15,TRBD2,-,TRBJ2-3,TGTGCCACCAGAGGCGGAGGACTAGCGGGAAGCACAGATACGCAGTATTTT,CATRGGGLAGSTDTQYF
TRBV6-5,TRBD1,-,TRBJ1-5,TGTGCCAGCAGCGGGACAGACAATCAGCCCCAGCATTTT,CASSGTDNQPQHF
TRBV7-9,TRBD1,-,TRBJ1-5,TGTTCCAGCAGCAAAGGACAGGAATATAGCAATCAGCCCCAGCATTTT,CSSSKGQEYSNQPQHF
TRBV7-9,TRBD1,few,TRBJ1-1,TGTGCCAGCAGCTTATCCCCCGGGACAGGGGAAGCTTTCTTT,CASSLSPGTGEAFF
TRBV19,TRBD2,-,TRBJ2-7,TGTGCCAGTAGTAAGGTGGGCGGGAGCAGTTCCTACGAGCAGTACTTC,CASSKVGGSSSYEQYF
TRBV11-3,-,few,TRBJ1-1,TGTGCCAGCCAATCAGCGGGGATAAACACTGAAGCTTTCTTT,CASQSAGINTEAFF
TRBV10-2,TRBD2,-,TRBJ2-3,TGCGCCAGCAGTGCGACGGGACTAGCTATCGCAGATACGCAGTATTTT,CASSATGLAIADTQYF
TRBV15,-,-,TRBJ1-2,TGTGCCACCAGCAGAGATAGCAGTTACTATGGCTACACCTTC,CATSRDSSYYGYTF
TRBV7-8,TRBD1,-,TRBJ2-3,TGTGCCAGCAGCCTAGGGACAGCCACAGATACGCAGTATTTT,CASSLGTATDTQYF
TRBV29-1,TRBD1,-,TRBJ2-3,TGCAGCGTTGAGACAGGGAGCACAGATACGCAGTATTTT,CSVETGSTDTQYF
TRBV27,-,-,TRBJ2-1,TGTGCCAGCAGTTTTGGAGGGGAGGACAATGAGCAGTTCTTC,CASSFGGEDNEQFF
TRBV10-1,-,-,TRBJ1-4,TGCGCCAGCAGTGAAGATTCATGGAGGGAAAAACTGTTTTTT,CASSEDSWREKLFF
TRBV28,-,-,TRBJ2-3,TGTGCCAGCAGTTTATTGGGGGGATCCACAGATACGCAGTATTTT,CASSLLGGSTDTQYF
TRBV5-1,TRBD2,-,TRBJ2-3,TGCGCCAGCAGCTTGAGGCCGGGAGGGACTAGCACAGATACGCAGTATTTT,CASSLRPGGTSTDTQYF
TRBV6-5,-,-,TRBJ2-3,TGTGCCAGCAGTTCGAGCACAGATACGCAGTATTTT,CASSSSTDTQYF
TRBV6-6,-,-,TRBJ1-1,TGTGCCAGCAGGCACCTGGGCCTGAACACTGAAGCTTTCTTT,CASRHLGLNTEAFF
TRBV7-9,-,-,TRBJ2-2,TGTTCCAGCAGCTTCCCGTTCCAGGGATTGGACACCGGGGAGCTGTTTTTT,CSSSFPFQGLDTGELFF
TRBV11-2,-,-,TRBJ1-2,TGTGCCAGCAGCTCACTAGCCGGAACGTTTGATGGCTACACCTTC,CASSSLAGTFDGYTF